The 11 T cell receptor beta chains presented below share a single source sample, sequenced in a study of OX40 agonist ivuxolimab in advanced cancers. Produced via immunoSEQ multiplex PCR; TCRdb's table is partial and in-frame only. The sample includes about 69,000 clones, almost 85% of them seen just once. The sample here was CD4+ or CD8+ T cells sorted from blood, taken in a trial of the OX40 agonist ivuxolimab. The receptors here all came from an adult with an advanced solid tumor such as melanoma, head and neck, liver or kidney cancer.

The rearrangement uses TRBV7-9 and TRBJ2-5; either TRBD1 or TRBD2 may fit D (5 bases each). Trimming cost V 5 bases and J 6 bases, with 10 bases left between them. The CDR3 has 12 residues. Germline CDR1 and CDR2: SEHNR and FQNEAQ (reference sequence). This CDR3 is CASSEGRQTQYF. CDR3 in DNA: TGTGCCAGCAGCGAGGGACGGCAGACCCAGTACTTC.

This clone was seen only once. In DNA, the CDR3 is TGCGCCAGCAGCCAAGGGGTTGGCAGGTATGAAGCTTTCTTT. This sequence encodes CASSQGVGRYEAFF. The V and J genes are TRBV4-3 and TRBJ1-1, with D uncertain. Germline V gives CDR1 LGHNA, CDR2 YSLEER. This CDR3 is built from 14 residues. Trimming left V 1 base short and J 7 bases short, with 13 bases between.

The chain links TRBV14 to TRBJ2-7, with D possibly TRBD1 on 5 matching bases. Germline CDR1 reads SGHDN; CDR2 reads FVKESK. The ends were cut back, 1 base at V and 3 bases at J, with 10 bases in the middle. This CDR3 has 14 amino acids. As DNA, the CDR3 is TGTGCCAGCAGCCAAGGCGTCAGGGTCTACGAGCAGTACTTC. Translation gives CASSQGVRVYEQYF.

The chain has TRBV18 and TRBJ2-1; 9 positions agree with TRBD1. This CDR3 has 15 amino acids. V was pared by 0 bases and J by 6 bases, with 3 bases of the junction left unmatched. Germline V gene lookup returns CDR1 KGHSH and CDR2 LQKENI. The CDR3 here is CASSPPGTGSNEQFF. CDR3 DNA sequence: TGTGCCAGCTCACCACCGGGGACAGGGAGCAATGAGCAGTTCTTC.

This clone showed up just a few times. The V gene is TRBV11-2, the J gene TRBJ2-7; tentative D call: TRBD1 (5 bases). The germline gives CDR1 SGHAT, CDR2 FQNNGV. V lost 5 bases and J lost 2, with 16 bases in between. The CDR3 loop spans 15 amino acids. The CDR3 reads CASSLFPGQAYEQYF. DNA of the CDR3: TGTGCCAGCAGCCTTTTCCCCGGACAAGCCTACGAGCAGTACTTC.

This clone came up once. The chain uses TRBV19 and TRBJ2-2; D gene ambiguous. V dropped 1 base and J dropped 5 bases, with 8 bases sitting between them. Germline V gene sequence: CDR1 LNHDA, CDR2 SQIVND (reference sequence). This CDR3 comprises 14 residues. CDR3 loop: CASSIGKETGELFF. The CDR3 DNA reads as TGTGCCAGTAGTATAGGCAAGGAAACCGGGGAGCTGTTTTTT.

This chain links TRBV7-3 with TRBJ1-2; 7 positions agree with TRBD1. The germline V gene has CDR1 SGHTA and CDR2 FQGTGA. V lost 4 bases and J lost 5; bases outside the gene matches: 7. CDR3 size: 14 residues. Written as DNA, the CDR3 is TGTGCCAGCAGCTCCAGACAGGGTTTGTATGGCTACACCTTC. Its translation is CASSSRQGLYGYTF. The variable domain in full, with the rest retrieved from reference TRBV7-3 and TRBJ1-2, is GAGVSQTPSNKVTEKGKYVELRCDPISGHTALYWYRQSLGQGPEFLIYFQGTGAADDSGLPNDRFFAVRPEGSVSTLKIQRTERGDSAVYLCASSSRQGLYGYTFGSGTRLTVV.

The chain couples TRBV11-3 to TRBJ2-2; possibly TRBD1 for D (6 bases). The CDR3 is 16 residues long. Germline values: CDR1 SGHNT, CDR2 YENEEA. V was pared by 3 bases and J by 1 base, with 12 bases between. In DNA form, the CDR3 reads TGTGCCAGCAGCTTTGGACAGACATTGAACACCGGGGAGCTGTTTTTT. Protein: CASSFGQTLNTGELFF.

The chain links TRBV5-1 to TRBJ2-7, with 7 positions matching TRBD1. Per the germline V gene, CDR1 is SGHRS and CDR2 is YFSETQ. The CDR3 spans 14 residues. V lost 4 bases and J lost 0; bases outside the gene matches: 4. CDR3 loop: CASSRQGASYEQYF. In nucleotides, the CDR3 is TGCGCCAGCAGCCGACAGGGAGCCTCCTACGAGCAGTACTTC.

The chain combines TRBV6-6 with TRBJ2-2; tentatively, D is TRBD2 (5 bases). CDR3 size: 14 residues. Looked up from germline, CDR1 is MNHNY and CDR2 is SVGAGI (reference sequence). V lost 8 bases, J lost 2 bases, and 12 bases lay in between. CDR3 sequence (DNA): TGTGCCAGCGCACGGGAAAGAAACACCGGGGAGCTGTTTTTT. Amino acid sequence: CASARERNTGELFF.

The table lists this clone with a count of one. The genes are TRBV6-6 and TRBJ1-1; D unresolved. Germline V gives CDR1 MNHNY, CDR2 SVGAGI (reference sequence). This CDR3 contains 14 residues. Trimming took 0 bases from V and 7 from J, leaving 12 bases between them. The DNA for the CDR3 is TGTGCCAGCAGTTACTCATCTGGTGGGAATGAAGCTTTCTTT. Translated, it gives CASSYSSGGNEAFF.